The source of this T cell receptor (beta chain) is a study of OX40 agonist ivuxolimab in advanced cancers. Study findings and constraints: In CD8+ T cells, expanded clones were on average more numerous than in CD4+.

TCRdb's table, derived via immunoSEQ multiplex PCR, lists solely in-frame clones and lacks some. The sample has under 95,000 clones, about 88% seen once. As concerns this clone: As yet, its antigen is unknown.

This CDR3 comprises 18 residues. With V trimmed by 1 base and J by 8 bases, 15 bases remained unmatched. Germline CDR1 and CDR2: LGHNA and YNFKEQ. The origin of this receptor is an adult with an advanced solid tumor such as melanoma, head and neck, liver or kidney cancer. Sequencing used CD4+ or CD8+ T cells sorted from blood, obtained in a trial of the OX40 agonist ivuxolimab. This chain connects TRBV4-2 to TRBJ2-1; TRBD2 agrees at 9 bases. In DNA, the CDR3 is TGTGCCAGCAGCCAAGGGGCCTTGGTAGCGGGAGTTCAGTATGAGCAGTTCTTC. Its protein is CASSQGALVAGVQYEQFF.